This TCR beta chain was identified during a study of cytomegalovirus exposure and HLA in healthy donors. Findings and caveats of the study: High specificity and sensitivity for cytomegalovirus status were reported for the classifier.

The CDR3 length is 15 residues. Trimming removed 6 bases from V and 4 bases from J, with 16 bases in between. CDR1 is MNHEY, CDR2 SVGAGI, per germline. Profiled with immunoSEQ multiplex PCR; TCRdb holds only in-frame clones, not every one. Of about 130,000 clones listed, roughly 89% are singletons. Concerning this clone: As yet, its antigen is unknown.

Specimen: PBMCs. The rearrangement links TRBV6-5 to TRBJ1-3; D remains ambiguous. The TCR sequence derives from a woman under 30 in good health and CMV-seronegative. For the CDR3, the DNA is TGTGCCAGCAGGTCCGACGAGGCAGTAGGAAACACCATATATTTT. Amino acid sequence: CASRSDEAVGNTIYF.